A selection of T cell receptor beta chains follows, all from one sample in a study of blood T cell repertoires in COVID-19. Data came from immunoSEQ multiplex PCR; TCRdb stores just in-frame clones and leaves some out. The sample holds a few hundred thousand clones, around 90% seen once. Source material: peripheral blood. The receptors originated from a young woman who had recovered from COVID-19. The CDR3 runs from the conserved cysteine through the conserved F or W. The D gene is left open where the match is weak. Rows may omit the clone size; those that give it use once, few, many or a size class.

v_call: TRBV25-1
clone_size: -
j_call: TRBJ1-1
d_call: -
cdr3_aa: CASTGEGIGDTEAFF
cdr3_nt: TGTGCCAGCACCGGGGAGGGGATTGGGGACACTGAAGCTTTCTTT

v_call: TRBV9
clone_size: -
j_call: TRBJ1-1
d_call: -
cdr3_aa: CASSVEPIMNTEAFF
cdr3_nt: TGTGCCAGCAGCGTAGAGCCAATTATGAACACTGAAGCTTTCTTT

v_call: TRBV7-2
clone_size: -
j_call: TRBJ2-7
d_call: TRBD1
cdr3_aa: CASSLRGTGPSYEQYF
cdr3_nt: TGTGCCAGCAGCTTACGGGGGACAGGGCCTTCCTACGAGCAGTACTTC

v_call: TRBV6-2/TRBV6-3
clone_size: -
j_call: TRBJ2-1
d_call: -
cdr3_aa: CASSYAQFLEQFF
cdr3_nt: TGTGCCAGCAGTTACGCTCAGTTTCTTGAGCAGTTCTTC

v_call: TRBV11-3
clone_size: -
j_call: TRBJ2-2
d_call: TRBD2
cdr3_aa: CASSPGGRLAGTGELFF
cdr3_nt: TGTGCCAGCAGTCCCGGGGGGAGACTAGCGGGAACCGGGGAGCTGTTTTTT

v_call: TRBV5-4
clone_size: -
j_call: TRBJ2-3
d_call: -
cdr3_aa: CASSLGGTQTDTQYF
cdr3_nt: TGTGCCAGCAGCTTGGGGGGGACTCAAACAGATACGCAGTATTTT

v_call: TRBV29-1
clone_size: -
j_call: TRBJ1-4
d_call: -
cdr3_aa: CSVEQGWGEKLFF
cdr3_nt: TGCAGCGTTGAACAGGGGTGGGGTGAAAAACTGTTTTTT

v_call: TRBV7-2
clone_size: few
j_call: TRBJ2-1
d_call: TRBD1
cdr3_aa: CASSRRQGTKHNEQFF
cdr3_nt: TGTGCCAGCAGCCGCCGACAGGGAACGAAACACAATGAGCAGTTCTTC

v_call: TRBV5-5
clone_size: -
j_call: TRBJ1-5
d_call: -
cdr3_aa: CASSPGTPSGNQPQHF
cdr3_nt: TGTGCCAGCAGCCCGGGGACTCCATCCGGCAATCAGCCCCAGCATTTT

v_call: TRBV11-2
clone_size: once
j_call: TRBJ1-1
d_call: TRBD1
cdr3_aa: CASSLAQGATEAFF
cdr3_nt: TGTGCCAGCAGCTTAGCGCAGGGGGCTACTGAAGCTTTCTTT

v_call: TRBV6-1
clone_size: -
j_call: TRBJ1-2
d_call: -
cdr3_aa: CASSERAHFF
cdr3_nt: TGTGCCAGCAGTGAGCGGGCTCACTTCTTC